This T cell receptor beta chain originates from a study of T cells in Graves' hyperthyroidism and ophthalmopathy. TCR beta CDR3 region amplification was performed from RNA transcripts. Primed by the HTBI set, a first-round RT-PCR was run on the TCR CDR3. Using its own MiXCR run on the multiplex PCR reads, TCRdb lists one record per CDR3 protein. The sample consists of a few hundred thousand distinct CDR3 sequences, 21% of them appearing once. This clonotype was observed many times. V lost 4 bases and J lost 7; bases outside the gene matches: 10. The CDR3 is 14 residues long. The clonotype originates from a woman between 50 and 59 years old with Graves' hyperthyroidism. The sample comprised blood. This chain joins TRBV12-3 or TRBV12-4 and TRBJ2-7; 7 bases are shared with TRBD2. CDR3: CASSWGGRIKEQYF. The CDR3 DNA is TGTGCCAGCAGTTGGGGCGGGAGAATAAAAGAGCAGTACTTC.